These 5 T cell receptor beta chains were all obtained from the same sample, sequenced in a study of T-cell memory formation after mild COVID-19. Each CDR3 protein is one row after TCRdb ran MiXCR on the 5' RACE reads. This sample has roughly 300,000 distinct CDR3 sequences, with around 15% found just once. What was sequenced was PBMCs or a T cell subset sorted from them (not recorded which). These TCRs come from a man aged 18 to 29 who had mild COVID-19 (a few samples of this study predate the infection). Cell type and time point are not known.

The sample holds a few counts of this clonotype. The J gene is TRBJ2-5, the V gene TRBV7-9; no clear D gene. The CDR3 covers 12 residues. V lost 3 bases to trimming and J lost 7 bases, with 9 bases between them. Germline V lookup: CDR1 SEHNR, CDR2 FQNEAQ (reference sequence). CDR3 nucleotide sequence: TGTGCCAGCAGCTTTCCTTTGGGGACCCAGTACTTC. It codes for CASSFPLGTQYF.

CDR3 region: CSARFPGGTNQPQHF. CDR3 sequence (DNA): TGCAGTGCTAGATTCCCAGGGGGTACCAATCAGCCCCAGCATTTT. The chain employs TRBV20-1 and TRBJ1-5, with 7 bases matching TRBD1. The CDR3 contains 15 residues. Germline-derived CDR1 and CDR2 are DFQATT and SNEGSKA (reference sequence). V was clipped by 2 bases and J by 3 bases; unmatched bases: 7.

Many counts were recorded for this clonotype. V gene TRBV7-9 combines with J gene TRBJ2-5; the D is unclear. Per germline, CDR1 SEHNR and CDR2 FQNEAQ (reference sequence). The CDR3 runs to 10 residues. V dropped 3 bases and J dropped 7 bases, with 3 bases sitting between them. Here the CDR3 DNA reads TGTGCCAGCAGCTTCGGGACCCAGTACTTC. It translates to CASSFGTQYF. Filled out from reference TRBV7-9 and TRBJ2-5, the complete variable domain reads DTGVSQNPRHKITKRGQNVTFRCDPISEHNRLYWYRQTLGQGPEFLTYFQNEAQLEKSRLLSDRFSAERPKGSFSTLEIQRTEQGDSAMYLCASSFGTQYFGPGTRLLVL.

The CDR3 coding sequence is TGTGCCAGCAGCTTGGGGCGGGCTAATGAAAAACTGTTTTTT. Protein: CASSLGRANEKLFF. The chain recombines TRBV7-2 with TRBJ1-4, with a weak D call TRBD1 (5 bases). Germline-derived CDR1 and CDR2 are SGHTA and FQGNSA. The CDR3 is made up of 14 amino acids. Trimming shortened V by 3 bases and J by 3 bases, and 8 bases separated the two germline ends.

This clonotype came up a few times. The chain links TRBV6-2 or TRBV6-3 to TRBJ2-7, with D possibly TRBD1 on 6 matching bases. The CDR3 sequence is 16 residues long. The germline V gene encodes CDR1 MNHEY and CDR2 SVGEGT. V was cut by 7 bases and J by 6 bases, with 25 bases left in between. CDR3 DNA: TGTGCCAGCACCCAGCCGGGACACAATCCTCTTGGCGAGCAGTACTTC. Translation: CASTQPGHNPLGEQYF.